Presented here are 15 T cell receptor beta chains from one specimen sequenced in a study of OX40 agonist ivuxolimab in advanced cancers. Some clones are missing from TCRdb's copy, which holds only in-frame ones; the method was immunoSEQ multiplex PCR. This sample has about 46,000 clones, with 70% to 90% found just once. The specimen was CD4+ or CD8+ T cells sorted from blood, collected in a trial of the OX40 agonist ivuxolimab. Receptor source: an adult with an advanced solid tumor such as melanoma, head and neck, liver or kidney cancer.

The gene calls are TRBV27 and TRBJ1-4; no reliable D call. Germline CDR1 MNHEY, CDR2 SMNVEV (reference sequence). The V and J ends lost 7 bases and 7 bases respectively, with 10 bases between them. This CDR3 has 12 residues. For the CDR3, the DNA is TGTGCCAGCAAGGCGGGAGGTGAAAAACTGTTTTTT. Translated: CASKAGGEKLFF.

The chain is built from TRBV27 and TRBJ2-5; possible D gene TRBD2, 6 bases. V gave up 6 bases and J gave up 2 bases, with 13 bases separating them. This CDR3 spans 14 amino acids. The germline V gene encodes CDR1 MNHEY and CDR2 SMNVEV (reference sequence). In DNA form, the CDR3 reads TGTGCCAGCAGCCTCATAGCGGATCAAGAGACCCAGTACTTC. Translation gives CASSLIADQETQYF.

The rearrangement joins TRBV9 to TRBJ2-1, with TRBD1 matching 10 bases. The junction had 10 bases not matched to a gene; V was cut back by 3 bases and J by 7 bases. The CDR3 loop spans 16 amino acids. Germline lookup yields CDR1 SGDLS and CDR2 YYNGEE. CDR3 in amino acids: CASSDSRDRGLNEQFF. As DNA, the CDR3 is TGTGCCAGCAGCGATTCTCGGGACAGGGGACTGAATGAGCAGTTCTTC.

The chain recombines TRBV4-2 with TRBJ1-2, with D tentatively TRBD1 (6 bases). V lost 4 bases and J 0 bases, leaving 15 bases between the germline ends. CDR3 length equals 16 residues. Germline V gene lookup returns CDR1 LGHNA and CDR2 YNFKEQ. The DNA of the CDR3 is TGTGCCAGCAGCCCCCCCGAGGGGGGCGCTAACTATGGCTACACCTTC. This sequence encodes CASSPPEGGANYGYTF.

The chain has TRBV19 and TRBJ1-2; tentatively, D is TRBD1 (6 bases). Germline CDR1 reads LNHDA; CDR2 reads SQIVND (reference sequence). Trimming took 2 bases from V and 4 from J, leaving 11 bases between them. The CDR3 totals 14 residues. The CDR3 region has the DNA TGTGCCAGTAGTATATATGGGGGCCCCTATGGCTACACCTTC. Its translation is CASSIYGGPYGYTF.

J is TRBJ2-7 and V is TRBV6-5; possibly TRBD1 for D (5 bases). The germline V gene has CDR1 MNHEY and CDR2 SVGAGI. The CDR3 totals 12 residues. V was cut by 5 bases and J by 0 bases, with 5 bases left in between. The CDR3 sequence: CASSDSSYEQYF. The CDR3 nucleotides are TGTGCCAGCAGTGACAGCTCCTACGAGCAGTACTTC.

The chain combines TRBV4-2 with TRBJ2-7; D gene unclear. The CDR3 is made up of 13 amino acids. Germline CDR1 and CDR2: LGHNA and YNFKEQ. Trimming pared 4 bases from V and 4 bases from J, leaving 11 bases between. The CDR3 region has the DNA TGTGCCAGCAGCCCGTCCCGGAATTACGAGCAGTACTTC. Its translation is CASSPSRNYEQYF.

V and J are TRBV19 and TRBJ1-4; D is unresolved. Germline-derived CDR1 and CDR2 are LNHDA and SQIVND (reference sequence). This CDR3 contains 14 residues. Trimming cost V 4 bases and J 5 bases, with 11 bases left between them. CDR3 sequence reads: CASSTHQRNEKLFF. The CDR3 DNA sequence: TGTGCCAGTAGTACTCATCAGAGAAATGAAAAACTGTTTTTT.

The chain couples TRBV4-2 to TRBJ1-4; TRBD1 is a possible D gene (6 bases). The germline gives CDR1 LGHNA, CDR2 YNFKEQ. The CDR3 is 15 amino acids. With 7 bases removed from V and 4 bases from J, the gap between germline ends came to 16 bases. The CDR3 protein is CASTIGGWNNEKLFF. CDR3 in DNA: TGTGCCAGCACCATTGGGGGCTGGAATAATGAAAAACTGTTTTTT.

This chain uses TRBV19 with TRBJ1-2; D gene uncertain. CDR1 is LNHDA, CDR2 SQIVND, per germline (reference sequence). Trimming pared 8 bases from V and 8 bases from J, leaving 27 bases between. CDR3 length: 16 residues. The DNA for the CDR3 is TGTGCCAGTTCTGTGGCACCCCGTTTACCGCAAAGCGGCTACACCTTC. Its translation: CASSVAPRLPQSGYTF. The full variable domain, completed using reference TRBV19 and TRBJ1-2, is DGGITQSPKYLFRKEGQNVTLSCEQNLNHDAMYWYRQDPGQGLRLIYYSQIVNDFQKGDIAEGYSVSREKKESFPLTVTSAQKNPTAFYLCASSVAPRLPQSGYTFGSGTRLTVV.

The CDR3 sequence is CASSLDLGLLSEKLFF. The CDR3 nucleotides are TGTGCCAGCAGCTTGGACCTAGGACTCTTGAGTGAAAAACTGTTTTTT. V is TRBV5-6 and J is TRBJ1-4, with unresolved D. The germline V gene has CDR1 SGHDT and CDR2 YYEEEE. The ends were cut back, 0 bases at V and 7 bases at J, with 16 bases in the middle. The CDR3 sequence is 16 residues long.

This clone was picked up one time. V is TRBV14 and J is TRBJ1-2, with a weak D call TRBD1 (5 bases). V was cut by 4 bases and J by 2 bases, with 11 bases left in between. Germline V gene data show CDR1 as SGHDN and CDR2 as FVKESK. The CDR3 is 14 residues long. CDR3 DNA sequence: TGTGCCAGCAGCCCGGGGACGTTCAACTATGGCTACACCTTC. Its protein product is CASSPGTFNYGYTF.

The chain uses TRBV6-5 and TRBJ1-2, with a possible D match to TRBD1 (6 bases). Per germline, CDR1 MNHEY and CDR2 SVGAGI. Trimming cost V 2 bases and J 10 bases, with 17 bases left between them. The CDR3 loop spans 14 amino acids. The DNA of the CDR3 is TGTGCCAGCAGTTACGACTCTCCCGAGGGGGACTACACCTTC. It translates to CASSYDSPEGDYTF.

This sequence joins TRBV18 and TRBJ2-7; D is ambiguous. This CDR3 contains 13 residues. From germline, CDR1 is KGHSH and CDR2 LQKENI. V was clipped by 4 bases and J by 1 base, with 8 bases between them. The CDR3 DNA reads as TGTGCCAGCTCACGCTTGCGGTCCTACGAGCAGTACTTC. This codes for CASSRLRSYEQYF. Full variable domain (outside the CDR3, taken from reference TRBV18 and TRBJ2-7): NAGVMQNPRHLVRRRGQEARLRCSPMKGHSHVYWYRQLPEEGLKFMVYLQKENIIDESGMPKERFSAEFPKEGPSILRIQQVVRGDSAAYFCASSRLRSYEQYFGPGTRLTVT.

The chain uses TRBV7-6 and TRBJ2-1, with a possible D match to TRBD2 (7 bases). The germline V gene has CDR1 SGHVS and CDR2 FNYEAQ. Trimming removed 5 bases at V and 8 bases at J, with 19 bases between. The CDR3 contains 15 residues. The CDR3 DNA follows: TGTGCCAGCAGCCCGGGGGGAGGGGGAGACCATGAGCAGTTCTTC. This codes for CASSPGGGGDHEQFF.